This TCR beta chain was documented in a study of blood T cell repertoires in COVID-19. Study context: PBMCs, B-cell-depleted T cells, or T cells were the source of the cDNA or gDNA that made up the material.

Per the original data handling: Researchers report that nucleated cell counts were estimated from reference gene primer amplification. This table comes from immunoSEQ multiplex PCR, and its TCRdb copy is limited to in-frame clones, with some not included. V and J calls and clone size are those listed in that table; D and trimming were worked out from the DNA. The repertoire holds roughly 250,000 clones, with 65% to 80% as singletons. The V gene lost 2 bases and the J gene lost 6 bases, with 19 bases spanning the gap. This CDR3 has 17 amino acids. Germline V gene data show CDR1 as KGHSY and CDR2 as FQNENV.

The specimen sequenced was peripheral blood. J is TRBJ2-2 and V is TRBV16; a possible D gene is TRBD2 (6 bases). The receptor comes from a woman in her forties with active or convalescent COVID-19. The CDR3 sequence is CASSQGGKGRVAGELFF. The CDR3 coding sequence is TGTGCCAGCAGCCAAGGAGGGAAGGGACGAGTCGCCGGGGAGCTGTTTTTT.